This record covers a single TCR beta chain. The data derive from a study of T cell changes during pregnancy in multiple sclerosis. The V gene's germline CDR1 is SGHDT and CDR2 YYEEEE. The V end lost 4 bases, the J end lost 0 bases, and 13 bases lay between the germline ends. This CDR3 has 15 amino acids. Produced via immunoSEQ multiplex PCR; TCRdb's table is partial and in-frame only. Altogether roughly 110,000 clones are present, about 90% being singletons, with the ten largest covering around 0.8%. Here the sequenced sample was peripheral blood, taken in the third trimester of pregnancy. V and J are TRBV5-6 and TRBJ1-1; perhaps TRBD1 as D (5 bases). This receptor was identified in a female donor in good health, enrolled as a control in a pregnancy study. The chain's CDR3 is CASSPWGGVNTEAFF. The CDR3 region has the DNA TGTGCCAGCAGCCCCTGGGGGGGGGTGAACACTGAAGCTTTCTTT.